These 32 T cell receptor beta chains were all obtained from the same sample, sequenced in a study of T cells in Graves' hyperthyroidism and ophthalmopathy. RNA transcripts were the template for amplifying TCR beta CDR3 regions. Primed by the HTBI set, a first-round RT-PCR was run on the TCR CDR3. TCRdb analysed the multiplex PCR reads with MiXCR anew, one entry per CDR3 protein. The table has about 740,000 distinct CDR3 sequences, around 15% seen once; the top ten hold more than 8.5%. Specimen: blood. The source of these receptors is a young woman with Graves' hyperthyroidism.

This clonotype occurred many times. The CDR3 protein is CASSLEWNVQETQYF. CDR3 in DNA: TGTGCCAGCAGCTTAGAATGGAACGTCCAAGAGACCCAGTACTTC. The V and J genes are TRBV11-3 and TRBJ2-5; D not resolved. The CDR3 spans 15 residues. Germline assignment: CDR1 SGHNT and CDR2 YENEEA. Between the trimmed V and J ends, which lost 0 bases and 1 base, there was a span of 9 bases.

The chain carries TRBV30 and TRBJ2-2; TRBD2 is a possible D gene (5 bases). V lost 3 bases and J lost 4, with 33 bases in between. This CDR3 has 21 residues. CDR1 is GTSNPN and CDR2 is SVGIG in the germline V gene (reference sequence). The CDR3 DNA sequence: TGTGCCTGGAGCCCCACTGCGTCGTGGACTGTGTCCTCTTTCCGCACCGGGGAGCTGTTTTTT. It specifies CAWSPTASWTVSSFRTGELFF.

This clonotype appeared a few times. This sequence joins TRBV28 and TRBJ1-5; D gene ambiguous. CDR1 MDHEN and CDR2 SYDVKM come from the germline V gene. The CDR3 loop spans 17 amino acids. V dropped 7 bases and J dropped 3 bases, with 22 bases sitting between them. CDR3 coding DNA: TGTGCCAGCATTTCAGTGGGTCGGAGGGTCATCAATCAGCCCCAGCATTTT. Its protein is CASISVGRRVINQPQHF.

This clonotype was counted at least ten times. The chain combines TRBV6-6 with TRBJ2-2; 8 bases match TRBD1. The CDR3 loop spans 15 amino acids. Per germline, CDR1 MNHNY and CDR2 SVGAGI (reference sequence). Losses at the gene ends were 0 bases for V and 9 bases for J; bases not matched to a gene: 6. In DNA, the CDR3 is TGTGCCAGCAGTTACTCGGGACAGGTCAGCAGGGAGCTGTTTTTT. It translates to CASSYSGQVSRELFF.

This clonotype came up many times. The gene calls are TRBV20-1 and TRBJ2-3, with D perhaps TRBD2 (5 bases). Germline CDR1 is DFQATT and CDR2 is SNEGSKA (reference sequence). The CDR3 sequence is 16 residues long. V lost 0 bases and J 2 bases, leaving 15 bases between the germline ends. CDR3 residues: CSARDVNSAYTDTQYF. As DNA, the CDR3 is TGCAGTGCTAGAGATGTGAATAGCGCATACACAGATACGCAGTATTTT.

The rearrangement uses TRBV18 and TRBJ2-1, with 10 bases lining up with TRBD1. CDR1 KGHSH and CDR2 LQKENI come from the germline V gene. V trimming: 5 bases; J trimming: 0 bases; junction bases outside the gene matches: 16. The CDR3 is 20 amino acids. The CDR3 reads CASSSPGQGTPTLSYNEQFF. CDR3 sequence (DNA): TGTGCCAGCTCATCTCCGGGACAGGGGACACCGACCCTCTCCTACAATGAGCAGTTCTTC.

In its sample, this clonotype was seen a few times. J is TRBJ1-2 and V is TRBV30; D may be TRBD1 (6 bases). Germline V gene lookup returns CDR1 GTSNPN and CDR2 SVGIG (reference sequence). CDR3 length equals 14 residues. V gave up 4 bases and J gave up 1 base, with 13 bases separating them. The CDR3, as DNA: TGTGCCTGGATTCGGGGGGCCTATAACTATGGCTACACCTTC. This encodes CAWIRGAYNYGYTF.

This clonotype was observed at least ten times. The chain joins TRBV6-2 or TRBV6-3 to TRBJ1-1; perhaps TRBD1 as D (5 bases). V shed 8 bases and J shed 4 bases, with 14 bases lying between them. The V gene's germline CDR1 is MNHEY and CDR2 SVGEGT. The CDR3 contains 13 residues. The CDR3 nucleotides are TGTGCCAGCGGAGTAGGGGTTATCACTGAAGCTTTCTTT. It codes for CASGVGVITEAFF.

The chain recombines TRBV7-2 with TRBJ1-1; D unclear. Germline CDR1 SGHTA, CDR2 FQGNSA. The CDR3 sequence is 15 residues long. Trimming took off 0 bases at V and 5 bases at J, with 13 bases between the two ends. The CDR3 bases are TGTGCCAGCAGCTTAGCCACATACCTAGGGACTGAAGCTTTCTTT. This encodes CASSLATYLGTEAFF.

This clonotype was found many times. The chain is built from TRBV5-1 and TRBJ2-3; the D gene is possibly TRBD2 (6 bases). V was clipped by 4 bases and J by 5 bases, with 14 bases between them. The germline V gene encodes CDR1 SGHRS and CDR2 YFSETQ. The CDR3 contains 14 residues. The CDR3 DNA reads TGCGCCAGCAGCCTAAGCGGGTTGGGAGATACGCAGTATTTT. Its protein product is CASSLSGLGDTQYF.

The V call is TRBV19, the J call TRBJ2-1, with a possible D match to TRBD1 (5 bases). Germline V gene sequence: CDR1 LNHDA, CDR2 SQIVND (reference sequence). V was pared by 3 bases and J by 2 bases, with 11 bases between. The CDR3 sequence is 15 residues long. The CDR3 DNA follows: TGTGCCAGTAGTATGGAGACAGTAGCCTACAATGAGCAGTTCTTC. Protein product: CASSMETVAYNEQFF. The full variable domain, with the rest looked up from reference TRBV19 and TRBJ2-1, is DGGITQSPKYLFRKEGQNVTLSCEQNLNHDAMYWYRQDPGQGLRLIYYSQIVNDFQKGDIAEGYSVSREKKESFPLTVTSAQKNPTAFYLCASSMETVAYNEQFFGPGTRLTVL.

The sample holds many counts of this clonotype. V gene TRBV18 combines with J gene TRBJ2-1; 8 bases fit TRBD1. The CDR3 has 17 residues. V trimming: 0 bases; J trimming: 4 bases; junction bases outside the gene matches: 8. Germline V gives CDR1 KGHSH, CDR2 LQKENI. CDR3 sequence: CASSPPLWDRRYNEQFF. CDR3 coding DNA: TGTGCCAGCTCACCACCGCTTTGGGACAGGAGATACAATGAGCAGTTCTTC.

There are many counts of this clonotype. The chain employs TRBV18 and TRBJ2-7; the match to TRBD1 covers 11 bases. Germline CDR1 is KGHSH and CDR2 is LQKENI. The CDR3 runs to 16 residues. The V segment lost 0 bases and the J segment 3 bases; nucleotides outside the gene matches: 4. This CDR3 reads CASSPPEGQGDYEQYF. In DNA form, the CDR3 reads TGTGCCAGCTCACCACCAGAGGGACAGGGGGACTACGAGCAGTACTTC.

This clonotype was seen many times. CDR3 DNA: TGTGCCAGCAGCCCATACCTCGGCAGCCCGAACACTGAAGCTTTCTTT. It is translated as CASSPYLGSPNTEAFF. This chain uses TRBV3-1 with TRBJ1-1; D uncertain. V was pared by 4 bases and J by 1 base, with 16 bases between. The CDR3 length is 16 residues. Germline V gene sequence: CDR1 LGHDT, CDR2 YNNKEL (reference sequence).

The chain has TRBV6-2 or TRBV6-3 and TRBJ2-7, with 10 bases lining up with TRBD2. Germline CDR1 and CDR2: MNHEY and SVGEGT. The CDR3 covers 15 residues. V shed 4 bases, J shed 5 bases, and the junction held 8 bases outside the gene matches. The CDR3 nucleotides are TGTGCCAGCAGTTTGACTAGCGGGTCGGTTAACGAGCAGTACTTC. Translated, it gives CASSLTSGSVNEQYF.

The chain joins TRBV13 to TRBJ2-5; 11 bases fit TRBD2. Germline CDR1 and CDR2: PRHDT and FYEKMQ (reference sequence). The CDR3 covers 16 residues. J gave up 3 bases and V 4 bases, and 7 bases lay outside the gene matches. CDR3 sequence: CASSSLAGGLEETQYF. In DNA, the CDR3 is TGTGCCAGCAGCTCTTTAGCGGGAGGGCTCGAAGAGACCCAGTACTTC.

In this sample, this clonotype turned up a few times. The chain joins TRBV29-1 to TRBJ1-1, with D possibly being TRBD1 (5 bases). Trimming took 1 base from V and 5 from J, leaving 14 bases between them. Germline assignment: CDR1 SQVTM and CDR2 ANQGSEA. The CDR3 length is 14 residues. CDR3 nucleotides: TGCAGCGTTGAAGTCAGGGAGAGATGGACTGAAGCTTTCTTT. The encoded protein is CSVEVRERWTEAFF.

In its sample, this clonotype was seen many times. This rearrangement joins TRBV18 to TRBJ1-4, with 9 bases identical to TRBD1. The CDR3 loop spans 13 amino acids. Germline V gene data show CDR1 as KGHSH and CDR2 as LQKENI. The V gene end was trimmed by 4 bases and the J gene end by 7 bases; junction bases not matched to a gene: 1. This CDR3 is CASSRDRVEKLFF. The DNA for the CDR3 is TGTGCCAGCTCACGGGACAGGGTTGAAAAACTGTTTTTT. Full variable domain (rest looked up from reference TRBV18 and TRBJ1-4): NAGVMQNPRHLVRRRGQEARLRCSPMKGHSHVYWYRQLPEEGLKFMVYLQKENIIDESGMPKERFSAEFPKEGPSILRIQQVVRGDSAAYFCASSRDRVEKLFFGSGTQLSVL.

This clonotype was counted only a few times. V and J are TRBV20-1 and TRBJ2-4, with 8 nucleotides matching TRBD2. V shed 6 bases, J shed 2 bases, and the junction held 21 bases outside the gene matches. This CDR3 is built from 19 residues. Germline loops: CDR1 DFQATT, CDR2 SNEGSKA (reference sequence). In DNA, the CDR3 is TGCAGTGCCCTGACGCTTCTTCCGGGACTAGATGGAACCAAAAACATTCAGTACTTC. This translates into CSALTLLPGLDGTKNIQYF.

This clonotype was seen at least ten times. The chain carries TRBV11-2 and TRBJ2-1; no clear D gene. CDR3 length equals 14 residues. V lost 2 bases and J lost 9, with 14 bases in between. Germline V gene lookup returns CDR1 SGHAT and CDR2 FQNNGV. Here the CDR3 reads CASSLSPSGPEQFF. The CDR3 nucleotides are TGTGCCAGCAGCTTAAGCCCCTCAGGTCCTGAGCAGTTCTTC.

The chain uses TRBV12-3 or TRBV12-4 and TRBJ2-2; maybe TRBD2 (5 bases). CDR3 length: 15 residues. The V gene lost 6 bases and the J gene lost 6 bases, with 17 bases spanning the gap. In DNA form, the CDR3 reads TGTGCCAGCAGCCCCGAACGGGGTAGGGCCGGGGAGCTGTTTTTT. It codes for CASSPERGRAGELFF.

This clonotype was observed many times. The V and J genes are TRBV11-1 and TRBJ2-7; 8 positions agree with TRBD1. Germline CDR1 and CDR2: SGHAT and FQDESV (reference sequence). CDR3 length: 15 amino acids. With V trimmed by 4 bases and J by 3 bases, 8 bases remained unmatched. CDR3 bases: TGTGCCAGCAGCTCCCTGGGACAGGACCTCTACGAGCAGTACTTC. This translates into CASSSLGQDLYEQYF. The variable domain in full, with the rest retrieved from reference TRBV11-1 and TRBJ2-7, is EAEVAQSPRYKITEKSQAVAFWCDPISGHATLYWYRQILGQGPELLVQFQDESVVDDSQLPKDRFSAERLKGVDSTLKIQPAELGDSAMYLCASSSLGQDLYEQYFGPGTRLTVT.

This clonotype was detected ten times or more. The J gene is TRBJ2-2, the V gene TRBV7-9, with D unclear. This CDR3 is 17 amino acids long. Deletions cut 1 base from V and 0 bases from J, with 12 bases between. The V gene's germline CDR1 is SEHNR and CDR2 FQNEAQ (reference sequence). The CDR3 nucleotides are TGTGCCAGCAGCTTAGGGGCCCTCCTCGCGAACACCGGGGAGCTGTTTTTT. Residues: CASSLGALLANTGELFF.

In its sample, this clonotype was seen many times. The rearrangement links TRBV27 to TRBJ2-7; D uncertain. CDR1 and CDR2 from the germline V gene are MNHEY and SMNVEV (reference sequence). Trimming removed 2 bases from V and 1 base from J, with 15 bases in between. The CDR3 totals 16 residues. The CDR3 DNA follows: TGTGCCAGCAGTTTAACCCTAGGAGATCGTTCCTACGAGCAGTACTTC. Translating gives CASSLTLGDRSYEQYF.

This clonotype was detected many times. The chain links TRBV28 to TRBJ1-2; TRBD1 might be the D (5 bases). Trimming removed 4 bases at V and 4 bases at J, with 16 bases between. This CDR3 is 15 amino acids long. Germline assignment: CDR1 MDHEN and CDR2 SYDVKM. CDR3 coding DNA: TGTGCCAGCAGTTCAGTTGTGGGGGGAAGCTATGGCTACACCTTC. Its protein is CASSSVVGGSYGYTF.

The chain is built from TRBV7-8 and TRBJ1-1; D may be TRBD1 (5 bases). The V and J ends lost 1 base and 7 bases respectively, with 19 bases between them. CDR1 is SGHVS and CDR2 is FQNEAQ in the germline V gene. This CDR3 has 16 amino acids. The CDR3: CASSLGGVVHGGEAFF. The CDR3 coding sequence is TGTGCCAGCAGCTTAGGAGGGGTCGTCCACGGCGGTGAAGCTTTCTTT.

The table lists this clonotype with many counts. The chain recombines TRBV2 with TRBJ2-7; D might be TRBD2 (5 bases). The CDR3 is 14 amino acids. Trimming took 6 bases from V and 4 from J, leaving 16 bases between them. Germline loops: CDR1 SNHLY, CDR2 FYNNEI. The CDR3 DNA follows: TGTGCCAGCAGAGCGGCAGATGGGCAATACGAGCAGTACTTC. Its protein is CASRAADGQYEQYF.

This clonotype was counted at least ten times. The genes are TRBV5-1 and TRBJ2-1; D not certain. Germline loops: CDR1 SGHRS, CDR2 YFSETQ. Trimming stripped 5 bases from V and 4 bases from J, with 19 bases between. The CDR3 runs 16 residues. The CDR3, as DNA: TGCGCCAGCAGAGGGTTGTACAGTAGTGTTTACAATGAGCAGTTCTTC. It is translated as CASRGLYSSVYNEQFF.

The chain joins TRBV20-1 to TRBJ2-7; the D is unclear. This CDR3 is 14 amino acids long. Germline V lookup: CDR1 DFQATT, CDR2 SNEGSKA (reference sequence). V gave up 3 bases and J gave up 3 bases, with 15 bases separating them. The CDR3 DNA follows: TGCAGTGCTAGTGGTACCACGGCCCTCTACGAGCAGTACTTC. Its protein is CSASGTTALYEQYF.

This clonotype was counted many times. The chain links TRBV27 to TRBJ2-7; D might be TRBD2 (5 bases). From germline, CDR1 is MNHEY and CDR2 SMNVEV (reference sequence). This CDR3 region has 14 residues. Trimming pared 3 bases from V and 7 bases from J, leaving 16 bases between. CDR3 coding DNA: TGTGCCAGCAGTTTTTTGCCCCTCCAGCGGGAGCAGTACTTC. This sequence encodes CASSFLPLQREQYF.

This clonotype was recorded a few times. The CDR3 loop is CASSFSGRAFGEQFF. CDR3 sequence (DNA): TGTGCCAGCAGCTTTAGCGGGAGGGCCTTCGGCGAGCAGTTCTTC. The rearrangement joins TRBV12-3 or TRBV12-4 to TRBJ2-1; 11 bases agree with TRBD2. After removal of 6 bases from V and 10 bases from J, the junction contained 11 bases not matched to a gene. There are 15 residues in the CDR3.

This clonotype was found a few times. CDR3 protein: CASSAGGTVFVASQYF. The CDR3, as DNA: TGTGCCAGCAGTGCGGGAGGAACCGTCTTTGTGGCCTCGCAGTACTTC. The V and J genes are TRBV6-1 and TRBJ2-7; TRBD2 agrees at 7 bases. The CDR3 extends over 16 amino acids. Unmatched junction bases numbered 18, after V lost 4 bases and J lost 9 bases. The germline CDR1 and CDR2 sequences are MNHNS and SASEGT.